Included here is one T cell receptor beta chain sequence, with context. Per germline, CDR1 SGHDT and CDR2 YYEEEE. This CDR3 has 14 amino acids. J was trimmed by 3 bases and V by 4 bases; bases with no gene match: 5. These data belong to a study of graft-versus-host responses after intestinal transplantation. The table came from immunoSEQ multiplex PCR; TCRdb's copy has only in-frame clones and leaves some out. The sample has roughly 4,800 clones, approximately 72% seen once. From the graft tissue, intraepithelial and lamina propria lymphocytes were released through processing. This chain uses TRBV5-6 with TRBJ2-5; 8 bases are a match to TRBD1. The sample consisted of ileum tissue, taken 17 days after transplant. The sequence was collected from a human patient who received an intestinal transplant, so some T cells may come from the graft donor. The CDR3 bases are TGTGCCAGCAGCACTGCAGGGGGCGAAGAGACCCAGTACTTC. It yields the protein CASSTAGGEETQYF.